This T cell receptor beta chain was identified during a study of blood T cells in healthy people across ages. General study findings and limits: One million T cells yielded diversity estimates that were considered underestimates.

A minimum of 5 micrograms of total RNA was extracted per sample. As to this clonotype: Its antigen is not known.

Germline assignment: CDR1 SGHRS and CDR2 YFSETQ. This CDR3 has 13 residues. The ends were cut back, 8 bases at V and 2 bases at J, with 12 bases in the middle. With a J-beta primer mix and a sample-barcoded 5' primer, a second PCR ran about 7 to 12 cycles. Samples each returned at least 2.5 million CDR3-containing paired-end reads. TCRdb re-called the 5' RACE reads with MiXCR, one entry per CDR3 protein. The sample lists some 1.5 million distinct CDR3 sequences, 28% occurring once. The V gene is TRBV5-1, the J gene TRBJ2-3, with a weak D call TRBD2 (6 bases). The source is a woman aged 25 to 39 in good health. Sequenced: blood. This chain's CDR3 is CASGGRDTDTQYF. For the CDR3, the DNA is TGCGCCAGTGGCGGGCGGGACACAGATACGCAGTATTTT. Variable domain in full (rest from reference TRBV5-1 and TRBJ2-3): KAGVTQTPRYLIKTRGQQVTLSCSPISGHRSVSWYQQTPGQGLQFLFEYFSETQRNKGNFPGRFSGRQFSNSRSEMNVSTLELGDSALYLCASGGRDTDTQYFGPGTRLTVL.